Described below is a single TCR beta chain sequence and its context. The target antigen is unknown. The entry originates in a study of cytomegalovirus exposure and HLA in healthy donors. Study-level findings and limits: Later analysis suggested links between common viral pathogens and several top significant clusters. TCR beta sequences numbering 16,951 were associated with HLA alleles at 0.05 false discovery rate in a later analysis.

The PCR had 60 Vbeta and 13 Jbeta primers. The assay was immunoSEQ multiplex PCR, and TCRdb's table has in-frame clones only and misses some. Its listing shows around 78,000 clones. Trimming pared 2 bases from V and 8 bases from J, leaving 9 bases between. In germline, CDR1 is SGHRS, CDR2 YFSETQ. The CDR3 covers 12 residues. The chain combines TRBV5-1 with TRBJ2-3; D is unclear. Source material: PBMCs. The sequence derives from a man aged 18 to 35 in good health and CMV-seropositive. CDR3 protein: CASSFPSVTQYF. CDR3 in DNA: TGCGCCAGCAGCTTCCCGTCGGTTACGCAGTATTTT.